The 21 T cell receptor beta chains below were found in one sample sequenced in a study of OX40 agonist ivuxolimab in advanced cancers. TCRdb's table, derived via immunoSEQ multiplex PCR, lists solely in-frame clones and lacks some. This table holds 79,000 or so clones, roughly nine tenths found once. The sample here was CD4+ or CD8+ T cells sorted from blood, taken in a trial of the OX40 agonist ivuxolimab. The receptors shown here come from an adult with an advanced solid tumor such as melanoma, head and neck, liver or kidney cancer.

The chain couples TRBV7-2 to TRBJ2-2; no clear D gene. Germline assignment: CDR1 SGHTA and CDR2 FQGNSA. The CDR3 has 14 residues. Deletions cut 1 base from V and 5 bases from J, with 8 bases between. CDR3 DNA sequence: TGTGCCAGCAGCTTAGAGGTGGTTACCGGGGAGCTGTTTTTT. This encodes CASSLEVVTGELFF.

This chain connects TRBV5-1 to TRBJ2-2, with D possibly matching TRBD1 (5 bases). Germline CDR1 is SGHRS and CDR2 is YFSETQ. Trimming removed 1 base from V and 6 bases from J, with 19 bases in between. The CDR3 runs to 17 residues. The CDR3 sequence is CASSLIPRTPIPGELFF. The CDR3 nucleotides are TGCGCCAGCAGCTTGATCCCCAGGACACCGATCCCCGGGGAGCTGTTTTTT.

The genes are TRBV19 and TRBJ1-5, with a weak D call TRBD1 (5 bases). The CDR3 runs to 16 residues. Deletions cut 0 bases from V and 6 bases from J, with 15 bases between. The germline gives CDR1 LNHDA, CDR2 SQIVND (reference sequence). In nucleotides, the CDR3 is TGTGCCAGTAGTATAGATGCAGGGCTTTGGGGTCAGCCCCAGCATTTT. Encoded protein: CASSIDAGLWGQPQHF. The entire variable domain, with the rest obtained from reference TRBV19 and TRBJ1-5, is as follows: DGGITQSPKYLFRKEGQNVTLSCEQNLNHDAMYWYRQDPGQGLRLIYYSQIVNDFQKGDIAEGYSVSREKKESFPLTVTSAQKNPTAFYLCASSIDAGLWGQPQHFGDGTRLSIL.

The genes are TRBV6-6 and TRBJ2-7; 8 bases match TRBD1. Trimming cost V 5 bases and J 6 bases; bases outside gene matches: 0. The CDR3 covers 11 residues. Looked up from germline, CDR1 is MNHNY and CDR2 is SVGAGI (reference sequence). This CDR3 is CASSTGGEQYF. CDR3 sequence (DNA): TGTGCCAGCAGTACAGGGGGCGAGCAGTACTTC.

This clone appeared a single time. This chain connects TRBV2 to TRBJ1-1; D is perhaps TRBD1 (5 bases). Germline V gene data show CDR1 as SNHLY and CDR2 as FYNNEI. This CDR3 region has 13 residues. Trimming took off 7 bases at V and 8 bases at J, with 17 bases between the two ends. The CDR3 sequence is CASINRDHREAFF. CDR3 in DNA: TGTGCCAGCATCAATCGGGACCATCGGGAAGCTTTCTTT.

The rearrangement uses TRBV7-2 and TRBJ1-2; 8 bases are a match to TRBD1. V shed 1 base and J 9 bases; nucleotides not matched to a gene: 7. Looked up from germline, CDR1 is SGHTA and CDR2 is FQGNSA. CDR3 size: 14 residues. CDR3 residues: CASSLVTGDLSYTF. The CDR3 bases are TGTGCCAGCAGCTTAGTGACAGGGGATTTGAGCTACACCTTC.

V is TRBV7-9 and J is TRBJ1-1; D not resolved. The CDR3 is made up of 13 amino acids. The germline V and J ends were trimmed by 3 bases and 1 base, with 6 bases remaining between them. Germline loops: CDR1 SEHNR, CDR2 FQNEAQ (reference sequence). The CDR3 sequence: CASSFSKNTEAFF. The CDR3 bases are TGTGCCAGCAGCTTTTCTAAGAACACTGAAGCTTTCTTT. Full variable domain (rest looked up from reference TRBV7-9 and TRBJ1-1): DTGVSQNPRHKITKRGQNVTFRCDPISEHNRLYWYRQTLGQGPEFLTYFQNEAQLEKSRLLSDRFSAERPKGSFSTLEIQRTEQGDSAMYLCASSFSKNTEAFFGQGTRLTVV.

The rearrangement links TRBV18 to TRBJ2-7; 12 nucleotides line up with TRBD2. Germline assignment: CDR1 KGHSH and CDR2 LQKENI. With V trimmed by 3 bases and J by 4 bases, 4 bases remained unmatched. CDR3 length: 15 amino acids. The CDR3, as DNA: TGTGCCAGCTCACCGCCGACTAGCGGGAGTTACGAGCAGTACTTC. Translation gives CASSPPTSGSYEQYF.

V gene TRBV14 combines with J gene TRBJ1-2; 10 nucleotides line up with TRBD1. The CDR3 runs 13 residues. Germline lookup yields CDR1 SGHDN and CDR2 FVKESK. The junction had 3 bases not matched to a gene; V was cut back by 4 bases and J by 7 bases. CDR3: CASSRTGGLGYTF. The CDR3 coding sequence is TGTGCCAGCAGCCGGACAGGGGGTCTTGGCTACACCTTC.

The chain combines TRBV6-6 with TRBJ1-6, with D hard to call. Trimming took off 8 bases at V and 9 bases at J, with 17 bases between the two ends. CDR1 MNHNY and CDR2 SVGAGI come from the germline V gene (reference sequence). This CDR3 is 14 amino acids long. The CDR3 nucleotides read TGTGCCAGCCGGATTTCCGCGAATGGTTCACCCCTCCACTTT. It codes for CASRISANGSPLHF.

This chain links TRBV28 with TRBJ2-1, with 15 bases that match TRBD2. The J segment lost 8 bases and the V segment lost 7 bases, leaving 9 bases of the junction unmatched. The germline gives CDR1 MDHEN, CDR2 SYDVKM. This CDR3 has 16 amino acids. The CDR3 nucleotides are TGTGCCAGCACCCGGGGACTAGCGGGAGGAAGCGATGAGCAGTTCTTC. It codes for CASTRGLAGGSDEQFF.

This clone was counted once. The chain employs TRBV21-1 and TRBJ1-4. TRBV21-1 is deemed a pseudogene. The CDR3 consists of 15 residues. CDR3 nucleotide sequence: TGTGCCAGCAGCTCAGGAGGGCAGCCTAATGAAAAACTGTTTTTT. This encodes CASSSGGQPNEKLFF.

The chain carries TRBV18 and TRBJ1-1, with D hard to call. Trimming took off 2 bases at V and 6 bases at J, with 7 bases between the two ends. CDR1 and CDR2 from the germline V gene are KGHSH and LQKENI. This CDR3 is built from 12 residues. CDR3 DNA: TGTGCCAGCTCACCATTAAGGGCTGAAGCTTTCTTT. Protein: CASSPLRAEAFF.

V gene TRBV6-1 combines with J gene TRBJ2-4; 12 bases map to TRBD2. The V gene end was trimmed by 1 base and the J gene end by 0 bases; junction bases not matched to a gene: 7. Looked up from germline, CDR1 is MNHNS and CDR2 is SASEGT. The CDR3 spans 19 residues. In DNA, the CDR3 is TGTGCCAGCAGTGAAGATCTAGCGGGAGGGACGAAAGCCAAAAACATTCAGTACTTC. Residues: CASSEDLAGGTKAKNIQYF.

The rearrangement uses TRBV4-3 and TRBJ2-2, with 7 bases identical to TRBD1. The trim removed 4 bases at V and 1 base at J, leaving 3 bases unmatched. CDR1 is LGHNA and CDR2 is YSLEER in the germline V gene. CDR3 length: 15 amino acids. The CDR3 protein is CASSRGQENTGELFF. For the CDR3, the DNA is TGCGCCAGCAGCCGAGGACAGGAGAACACCGGGGAGCTGTTTTTT.

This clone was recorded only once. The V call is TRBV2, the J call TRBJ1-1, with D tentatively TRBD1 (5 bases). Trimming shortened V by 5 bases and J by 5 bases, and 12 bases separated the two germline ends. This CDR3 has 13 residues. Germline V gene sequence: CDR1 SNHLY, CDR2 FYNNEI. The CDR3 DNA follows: TGTGCCAGCAGTCGAGGGGAAAGGACTGAAGCTTTCTTT. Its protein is CASSRGERTEAFF.

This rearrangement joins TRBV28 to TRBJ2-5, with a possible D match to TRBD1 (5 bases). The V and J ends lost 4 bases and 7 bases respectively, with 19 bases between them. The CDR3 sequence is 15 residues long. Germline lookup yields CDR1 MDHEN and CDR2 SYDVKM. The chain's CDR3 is CASSSPGPTKGTQYF. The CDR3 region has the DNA TGTGCCAGCAGTTCCCCAGGGCCCACTAAGGGGACCCAGTACTTC. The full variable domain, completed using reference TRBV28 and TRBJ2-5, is DVKVTQSSRYLVKRTGEKVFLECVQDMDHENMFWYRQDPGLGLRLIYFSYDVKMKEKGDIPEGYSVSREKKERFSLILESASTNQTSMYLCASSSPGPTKGTQYFGPGTRLLVL.

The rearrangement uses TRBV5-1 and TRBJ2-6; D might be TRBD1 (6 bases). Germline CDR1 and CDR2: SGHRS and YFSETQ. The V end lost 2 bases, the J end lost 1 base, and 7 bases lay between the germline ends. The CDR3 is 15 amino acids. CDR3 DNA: TGCGCCAGCAGCTTACAGGGTTCTGGGGCCAACGTCCTGACTTTC. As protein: CASSLQGSGANVLTF.

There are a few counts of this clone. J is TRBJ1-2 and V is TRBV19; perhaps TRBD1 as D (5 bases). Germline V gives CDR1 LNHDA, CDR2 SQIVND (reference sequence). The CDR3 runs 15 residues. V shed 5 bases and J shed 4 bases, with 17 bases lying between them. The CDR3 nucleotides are TGTGCCAGTAGTCCCGGGGGTTGGACGATCTATGGCTACACCTTC. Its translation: CASSPGGWTIYGYTF.

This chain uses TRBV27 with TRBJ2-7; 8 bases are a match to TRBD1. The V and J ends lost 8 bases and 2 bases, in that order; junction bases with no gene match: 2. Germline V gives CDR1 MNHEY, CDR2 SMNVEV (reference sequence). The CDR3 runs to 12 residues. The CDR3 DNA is TGTGCCAGCCAGGGACAGGCCTACGAGCAGTACTTC. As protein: CASQGQAYEQYF.

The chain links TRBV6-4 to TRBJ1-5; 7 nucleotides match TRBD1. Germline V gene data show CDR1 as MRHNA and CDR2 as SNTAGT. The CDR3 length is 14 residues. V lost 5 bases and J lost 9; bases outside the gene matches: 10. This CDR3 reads CASSPGQSMMPQHF. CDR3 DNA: TGTGCCAGCAGTCCGGGACAGTCTATGATGCCCCAGCATTTT.